This TCR beta chain was recorded in a study of shared clonotypes between healthy human individuals (dated by TCRdb to 2019 to 2021). Broadly, across the study: A couple of women and three men aged 18 to 49 years were included in the cohort. Per donor, three plates each were used for CD4 naive and CD4 memory, two for CD8 naive, and one for CD8 memory. Between about 0.9 and 8.9 billion PBMCs per donor were obtained by leukapheresis. To estimate repertoire size and how much clonotype sharing occurs between individuals, the study deeply sequenced the blood TCR repertoires of roughly 5 healthy adults. To increase sequencing depth and limit assay-specific biases, different laboratories used diverse techniques to prepare libraries and sequence TCR repertoires.

CD8 naive samples consisted of CD45RO-negative cells that were positively selected for CCR7, yielding a CD45RA+CCR7+ population without TemRA cells. The donors were healthy, HIV-negative adults who had no recently reported acute infections or vaccinations. Every donor was a Caucasian adult living in Nashville, Tennessee, USA. Blood was obtained by leukapheresis, after which PBMCs were separated by Ficoll-Histopaque density gradient centrifugation and cryopreserved in liquid nitrogen vapor phase. Analytical flow cytometry was used to check the purity and quantity of each magnetically sorted T cell population. Each sorted fraction had its genomic DNA isolated and then quantified by UV absorbance on a Nanodrop 2000c. Using the deep immunoSEQ assay, TCR CDR3 regions were amplified from genomic DNA by multiplex PCR. Extracted genomic DNA from each cell subset was distributed evenly across all wells of several immunoSEQ 96-well plates, and each plate was treated as a replicate. For sorted subsets, each replicate PCR was loaded with 200 ng genomic DNA, equivalent to 30,000 or so T cell genomes. The purified libraries were quantified using a Qubit 3.0 fluorometer, sized with a Bioanalyzer 2100, and then quantified again using the KAPA Library Quantification kit. Each immunoSEQ 96-well plate was sequenced on its own single-read 150-cycle Illumina NextSeq 550 flow cell. In the original analysis: Because the immunoSEQ output included only junctional sequences and no quality scores, the filtering could not be the same as the filtering used for full-length reads. To assign V/J genes and CDR3, sequences were annotated against IMGT germline references using PyIR, a Python wrapper for IgBLAST v1.9. Reads with weak V/J assignments (E-value above 1e-6), missing CDR3, stop codons, out-of-frame junctions, or ambiguous translated residues were removed. A V3J clonotype was defined by an identical inferred V gene, J gene, and CDR3 amino acid sequence. The percentage overlap between two repertoires was calculated by dividing the number of shared unique clonotypes by the size of the smaller repertoire. RTK rarefaction, the Chao1 estimator, and Recon v2.1 estimates of unobserved clonotypes were used to assess repertoire richness. Generation probabilities for all TCRbeta clonotypes obtained by the gDNA method from a handful of donors were computed using OLGA. TCRdb provides this immuneACCESS table in a form limited to in-frame rearrangements. Some clones are lacking; in checked studies, under half of them reflect an unresolved V gene, and why the rest are absent is not known. That table furnishes V, J and clone size, whereas the DNA furnished D and trimming. The sample table records about 800,000 clones; just over 95% of these occur just once. About 0.21% of the sample is taken by the ten largest.

General conclusions and limits of the study: When a few donors were compared, the shared fraction of clonotypes was 5% to 6.5% for naive CD4, around 4% for naive CD8, 2.3% for memory CD4, and 0.35% to 0.4% for memory CD8. Sampling was restricted to blood, and TCR repertoires in tissue are likely to differ from TCR repertoires in blood. Rarefaction of sorted-subset datasets indicated incomplete sequencing despite the large sequencing depth. Because the study included a small number of donors, the genetic and exposure-history diversity represented was limited. Estimated clonotype richness was generally larger for naive than for memory subsets. Pairwise subsampling indicated that sequencing depth was expected to affect the degree of clonotype sharing among donors. Higher generation probabilities were observed for clonotypes shared by all four sorted-subset donors than for non-shared clonotypes.

This clone was counted a single time. The antigen this receptor binds is unknown. No quality values exist for individual bases; no much larger clone is one base distant. The CDR3 contains 17 residues, cysteine and phenylalanine counted. The kept DNA is CDR3 alone, 51 bases in frame from the first base. At the junction V is shortened by 5 bases and J by 8 bases; bases outside the gene matches: 16. CDR1 is given as SGHNT and CDR2 as YENEEA, both from the germline V gene. The chain joins TRBV11-3 to TRBJ2-1; a stretch of 9 junction bases matches TRBD2. The sequence came from a man aged 25-45 years in good health. Material: naive CD8+ T cells sorted from blood. Reading the label with the study, this specimen's cell subset or site is: CD45RA+CCR7+. CDR3 loop: CASSPGPSSGTPHEQFF. The DNA is TGTGCCAGCAGCCCGGGCCCGTCTAGCGGGACCCCCCATGAGCAGTTCTTC.